This T cell receptor (beta chain) comes out of a study of blood T cell repertoires in COVID-19. V lost 4 bases to trimming and J lost 2 bases; unmatched junction nucleotides: 2. The CDR3 contains 15 residues. CDR1 is ENHRY, CDR2 SYGVKD, per germline. Source study methods: Researchers report that nucleated cell counts were estimated from reference gene primer amplification. Measured with immunoSEQ multiplex PCR; TCRdb has only the in-frame clones, and not every one. That table furnishes V, J and clone size, whereas the DNA furnished D and trimming. The sample lists around 25,000 clones, over 80% seen once, with 25% in the top ten.

The rearrangement uses TRBV10-3 and TRBJ2-3; the match to TRBD2 covers 11 bases. This clonotype originated in a human donor with active COVID-19. The donor label of this sample is uncertain. The sample was peripheral blood. CDR3 residues: CAISGLAGTTDTQYF. In DNA form, the CDR3 reads TGTGCCATCAGTGGACTAGCGGGGACCACAGATACGCAGTATTTT.